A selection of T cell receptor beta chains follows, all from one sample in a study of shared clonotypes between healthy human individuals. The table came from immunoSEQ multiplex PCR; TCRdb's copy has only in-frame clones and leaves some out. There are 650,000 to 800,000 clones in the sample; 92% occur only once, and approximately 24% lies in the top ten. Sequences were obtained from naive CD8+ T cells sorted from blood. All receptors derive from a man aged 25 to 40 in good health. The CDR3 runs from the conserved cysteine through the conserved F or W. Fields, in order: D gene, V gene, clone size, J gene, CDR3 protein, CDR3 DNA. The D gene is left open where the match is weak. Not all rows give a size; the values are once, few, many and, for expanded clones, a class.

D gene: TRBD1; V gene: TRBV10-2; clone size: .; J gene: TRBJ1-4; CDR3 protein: CASSGSTGGINEKLFF; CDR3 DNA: TGCGCCAGCAGTGGAAGTACAGGGGGTATTAATGAAAAACTGTTTTTT
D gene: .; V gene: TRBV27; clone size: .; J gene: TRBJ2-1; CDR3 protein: CASTGTIANEQFF; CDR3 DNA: TGTGCCAGCACCGGGACCATAGCTAATGAGCAGTTCTTC
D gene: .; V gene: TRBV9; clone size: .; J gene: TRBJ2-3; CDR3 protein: CASSVGDLGGDTQYF; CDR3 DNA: TGTGCCAGCAGCGTAGGGGACCTCGGGGGAGATACGCAGTATTTT
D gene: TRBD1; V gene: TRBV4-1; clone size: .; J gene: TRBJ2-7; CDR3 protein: CASSRPGQSYEQYF; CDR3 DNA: TGCGCCAGCAGCCGCCCGGGACAGTCCTACGAGCAGTACTTC
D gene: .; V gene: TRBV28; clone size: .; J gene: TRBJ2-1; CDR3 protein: CASSLLEIDNEQFF; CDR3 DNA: TGTGCCAGCAGTTTGCTGGAAATCGACAATGAGCAGTTCTTC
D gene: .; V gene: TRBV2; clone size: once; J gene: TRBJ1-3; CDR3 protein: CASRGLESSSGNTIYF; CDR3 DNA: TGTGCCAGCAGAGGGCTCGAATCCTCCTCTGGAAACACCATATATTTT
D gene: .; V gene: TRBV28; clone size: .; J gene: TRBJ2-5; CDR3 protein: CASSPRTEDAQYF; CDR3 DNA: TGTGCCAGCAGTCCCCGGACTGAAGATGCCCAGTACTTC
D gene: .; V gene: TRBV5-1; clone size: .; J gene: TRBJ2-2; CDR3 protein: CASSPANTGELFF; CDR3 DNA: TGCGCCAGCAGTCCCGCAAACACCGGGGAGCTGTTTTTT
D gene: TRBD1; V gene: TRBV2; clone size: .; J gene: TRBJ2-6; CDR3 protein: CASSWGQGIAGPSGANVLTF; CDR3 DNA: TGTGCCAGCAGTTGGGGACAGGGGATCGCGGGCCCGTCTGGGGCCAACGTCCTGACTTTC
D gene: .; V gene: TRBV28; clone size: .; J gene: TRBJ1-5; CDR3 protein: CASNLESNQPQHF; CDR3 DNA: TGTGCCAGCAATTTGGAATCCAATCAGCCCCAGCATTTT
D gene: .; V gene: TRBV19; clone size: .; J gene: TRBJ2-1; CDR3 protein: CASRPDGSSYNEQFF; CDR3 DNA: TGTGCCAGTAGACCGGACGGGAGCAGCTACAATGAGCAGTTCTTC
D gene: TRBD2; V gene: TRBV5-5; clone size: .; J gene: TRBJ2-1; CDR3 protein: CASSSMAGEDEQFF; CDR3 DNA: TGTGCCAGCAGCAGTATGGCGGGAGAGGATGAGCAGTTCTTC
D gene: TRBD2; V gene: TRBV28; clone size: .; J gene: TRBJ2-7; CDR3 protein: CASSSPLAGDSYEQYF; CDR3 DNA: TGTGCCAGCAGTTCCCCACTAGCGGGGGACTCCTACGAGCAGTACTTC
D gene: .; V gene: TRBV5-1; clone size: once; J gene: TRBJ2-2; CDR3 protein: CASSLDNTGELFF; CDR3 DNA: TGCGCCAGCAGCTTGGATAACACCGGGGAGCTGTTTTTT
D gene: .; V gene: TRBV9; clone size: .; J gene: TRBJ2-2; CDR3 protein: CASSPPGTGELFF; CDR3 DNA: TGTGCCAGCAGCCCGCCAGGAACCGGGGAGCTGTTTTTT
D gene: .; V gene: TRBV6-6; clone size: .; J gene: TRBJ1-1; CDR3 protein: CASSPGLGSNTEAFF; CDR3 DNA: TGTGCCAGCAGTCCTGGTTTAGGGTCTAACACTGAAGCTTTCTTT
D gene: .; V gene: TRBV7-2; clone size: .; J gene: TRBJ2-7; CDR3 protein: CASSLKLGGLTYEQYF; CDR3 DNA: TGTGCCAGCAGCTTAAAATTGGGGGGGCTTACCTACGAGCAGTACTTC
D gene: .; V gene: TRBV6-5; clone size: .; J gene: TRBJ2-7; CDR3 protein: CASSYGAGNYEQYF; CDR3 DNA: TGTGCCAGCAGTTACGGTGCGGGGAACTACGAGCAGTACTTC
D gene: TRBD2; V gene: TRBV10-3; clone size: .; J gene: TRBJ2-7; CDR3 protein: CAISEPGGRPYEQYF; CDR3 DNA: TGTGCCATCAGTGAGCCAGGCGGGAGACCCTACGAGCAGTACTTC
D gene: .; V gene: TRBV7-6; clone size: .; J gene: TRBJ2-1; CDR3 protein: CASSLDSRGGNEQFF; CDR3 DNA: TGTGCCAGCAGCTTAGATTCAAGGGGTGGCAATGAGCAGTTCTTC
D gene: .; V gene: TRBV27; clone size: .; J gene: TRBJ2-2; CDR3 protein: CASSLSFGNTGELFF; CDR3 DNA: TGTGCCAGCAGTTTATCGTTCGGGAACACCGGGGAGCTGTTTTTT
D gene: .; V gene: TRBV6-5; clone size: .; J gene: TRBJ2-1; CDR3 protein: CASRGVNEQFF; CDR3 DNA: TGTGCCAGCAGAGGGGTCAATGAGCAGTTCTTC
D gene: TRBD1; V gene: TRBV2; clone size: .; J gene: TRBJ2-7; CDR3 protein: CASSEPGRTGDYEQYF; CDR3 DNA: TGTGCCAGCAGTGAACCCGGCAGGACAGGGGACTACGAGCAGTACTTC
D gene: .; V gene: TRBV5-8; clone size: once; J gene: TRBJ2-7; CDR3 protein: CASSLETGSYEQYF; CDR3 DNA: TGTGCCAGCAGCTTGGAGACAGGCTCCTACGAGCAGTACTTC
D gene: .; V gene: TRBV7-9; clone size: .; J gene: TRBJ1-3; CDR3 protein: CASKIGGSGNTIYF; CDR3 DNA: TGTGCCAGCAAAATCGGGGGATCTGGAAACACCATATATTTT
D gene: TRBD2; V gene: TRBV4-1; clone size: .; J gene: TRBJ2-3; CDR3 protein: CASSQEPLGGSTDTQYF; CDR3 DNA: TGCGCCAGCAGCCAAGAGCCCTTGGGGGGGAGCACAGATACGCAGTATTTT
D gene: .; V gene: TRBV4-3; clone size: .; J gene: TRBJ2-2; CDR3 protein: CASSRGGRDNTGELFF; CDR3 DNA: TGCGCCAGCAGCAGGGGGGGCAGGGACAACACCGGGGAGCTGTTTTTT
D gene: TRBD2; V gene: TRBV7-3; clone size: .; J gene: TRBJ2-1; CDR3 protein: CASSALGAGVSHEQFF; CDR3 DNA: TGTGCCAGCAGCGCCCTCGGAGCGGGAGTATCCCATGAGCAGTTCTTC
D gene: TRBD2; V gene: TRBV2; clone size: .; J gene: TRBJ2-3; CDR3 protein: CASSEALLAESTDTQYF; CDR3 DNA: TGTGCCAGCAGTGAAGCGCTACTAGCGGAGAGCACAGATACGCAGTATTTT
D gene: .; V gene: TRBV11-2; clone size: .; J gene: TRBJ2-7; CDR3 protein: CASRKGLTGGFYEQYF; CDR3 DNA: TGTGCCAGCAGGAAGGGTTTGACTGGGGGTTTCTACGAGCAGTACTTC
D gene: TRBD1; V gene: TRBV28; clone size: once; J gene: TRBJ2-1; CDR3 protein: CASEEGQGRYNEQFF; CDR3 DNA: TGTGCCAGCGAGGAGGGACAGGGAAGATACAATGAGCAGTTCTTC
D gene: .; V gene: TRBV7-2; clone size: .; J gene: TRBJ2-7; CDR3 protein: CASSWGQAEQYF; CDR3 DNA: TGTGCCAGCAGCTGGGGGCAAGCCGAGCAGTACTTC
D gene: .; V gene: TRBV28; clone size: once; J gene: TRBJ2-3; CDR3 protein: CASSFVGAPADPTDTQYF; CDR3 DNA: TGTGCCAGCAGTTTTGTGGGGGCCCCAGCGGACCCCACAGATACGCAGTATTTT
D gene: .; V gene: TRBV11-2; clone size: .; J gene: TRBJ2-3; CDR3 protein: CASSSTGWAPSTDTQYF; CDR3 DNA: TGTGCCAGCAGCTCAACCGGGTGGGCGCCTAGCACAGATACGCAGTATTTT
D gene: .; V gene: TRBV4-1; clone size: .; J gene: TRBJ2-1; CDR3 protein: CASSQVSSSYNEQFF; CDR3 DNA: TGCGCCAGCAGCCAAGTGTCCAGCTCCTACAATGAGCAGTTCTTC
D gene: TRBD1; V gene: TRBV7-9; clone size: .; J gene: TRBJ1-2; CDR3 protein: CASSLVPGQGDYGYTF; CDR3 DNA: TGTGCCAGCAGCTTAGTCCCGGGACAGGGGGACTATGGCTACACCTTC
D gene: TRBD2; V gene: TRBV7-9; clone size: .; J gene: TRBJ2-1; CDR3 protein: CASSFLLAETTDNEQFF; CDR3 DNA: TGTGCCAGCAGCTTTCTACTAGCGGAGACAACAGACAATGAGCAGTTCTTC
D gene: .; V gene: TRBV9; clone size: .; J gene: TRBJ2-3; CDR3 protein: CASSVGGDTQYF; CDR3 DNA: TGTGCCAGCAGCGTAGGAGGAGATACGCAGTATTTT
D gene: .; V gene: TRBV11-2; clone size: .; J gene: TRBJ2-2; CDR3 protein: CASSFNTYQRTANTGELFF; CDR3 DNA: TGTGCCAGCAGTTTCAACACCTACCAGCGCACGGCGAACACCGGGGAGCTGTTTTTT
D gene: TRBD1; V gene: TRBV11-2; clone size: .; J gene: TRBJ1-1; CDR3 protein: CASRYGTGEFEAFF; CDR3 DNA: TGTGCCAGCAGATACGGGACAGGGGAGTTTGAAGCTTTCTTT
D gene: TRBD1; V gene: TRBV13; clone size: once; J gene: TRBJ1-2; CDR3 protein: CASSLGQGAIRYGYTF; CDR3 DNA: TGTGCCAGCAGCTTAGGGCAGGGGGCTATTAGGTATGGCTACACCTTC
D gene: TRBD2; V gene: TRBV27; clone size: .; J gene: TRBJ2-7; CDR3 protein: CASSLGGPPYEQYF; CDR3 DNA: TGTGCCAGCAGTTTGGGAGGGCCCCCCTACGAGCAGTACTTC
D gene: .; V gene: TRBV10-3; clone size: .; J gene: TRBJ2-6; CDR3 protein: CAISRDSGANVLTF; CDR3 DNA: TGTGCCATCAGTCGGGACTCTGGGGCCAACGTCCTGACTTTC
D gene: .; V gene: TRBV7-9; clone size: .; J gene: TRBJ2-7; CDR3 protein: CASSLNSDEQYF; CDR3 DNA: TGTGCCAGCAGCTTAAATTCAGACGAGCAGTACTTC
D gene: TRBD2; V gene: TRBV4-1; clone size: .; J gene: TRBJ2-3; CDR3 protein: CASSQVPGPSGETDTQYF; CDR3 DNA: TGCGCCAGCAGCCAAGTTCCGGGTCCGAGCGGGGAAACAGATACGCAGTATTTT
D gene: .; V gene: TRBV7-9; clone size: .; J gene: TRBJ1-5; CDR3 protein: CASSLVGGGNQPQHF; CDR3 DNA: TGTGCCAGCAGCTTAGTAGGAGGGGGCAATCAGCCCCAGCATTTT
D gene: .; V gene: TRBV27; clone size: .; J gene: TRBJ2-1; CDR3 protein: CASSLAPNNEQFF; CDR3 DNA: TGTGCCAGCAGTTTAGCTCCCAACAATGAGCAGTTCTTC
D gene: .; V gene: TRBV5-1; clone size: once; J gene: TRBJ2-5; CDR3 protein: CASSLRGWETQYF; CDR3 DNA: TGCGCCAGCAGCTTGAGGGGCTGGGAGACCCAGTACTTC
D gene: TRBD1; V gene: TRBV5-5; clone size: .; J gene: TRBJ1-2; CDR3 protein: CASSATLGQGAMISYGYTF; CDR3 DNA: TGTGCCAGCAGCGCCACCCTGGGACAGGGGGCTATGATTTCCTATGGCTACACCTTC
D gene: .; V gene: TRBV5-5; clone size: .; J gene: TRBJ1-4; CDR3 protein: CASSFQAAHRFNEKLFF; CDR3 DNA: TGTGCCAGCAGCTTCCAGGCAGCTCATAGATTTAATGAAAAACTGTTTTTT
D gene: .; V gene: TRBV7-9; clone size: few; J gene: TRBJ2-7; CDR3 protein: CASSLRGPAYEQYF; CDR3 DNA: TGTGCCAGCAGTCTCCGAGGCCCAGCCTACGAGCAGTACTTC
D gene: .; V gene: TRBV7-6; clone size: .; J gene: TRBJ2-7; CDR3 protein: CASSLLAPTYEQYF; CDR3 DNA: TGTGCCAGCAGCTTACTAGCGCCTACCTACGAGCAGTACTTC
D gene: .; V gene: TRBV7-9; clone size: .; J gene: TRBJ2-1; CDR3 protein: CASSFRTVSSYNEQFF; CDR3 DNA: TGTGCCAGCAGCTTCCGGACCGTAAGCTCCTACAATGAGCAGTTCTTC
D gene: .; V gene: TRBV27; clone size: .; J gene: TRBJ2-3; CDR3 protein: CASRIYEPDTQYF; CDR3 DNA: TGTGCCAGCAGAATATATGAACCAGATACGCAGTATTTT
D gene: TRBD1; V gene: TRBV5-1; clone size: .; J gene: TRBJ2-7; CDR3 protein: CASSLEGQGAEEQYF; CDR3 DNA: TGCGCCAGCAGCTTGGAGGGACAGGGGGCGGAAGAGCAGTACTTC
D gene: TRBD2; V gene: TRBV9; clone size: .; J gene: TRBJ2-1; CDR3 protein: CASSEGTSGRNVYNEQFF; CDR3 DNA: TGTGCCAGCAGTGAAGGGACTAGCGGGAGAAACGTATACAATGAGCAGTTCTTC
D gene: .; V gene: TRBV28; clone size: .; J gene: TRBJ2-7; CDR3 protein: CASSLHAGTYYEQYF; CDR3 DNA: TGTGCCAGCAGTTTGCACGCCGGGACATACTACGAGCAGTACTTC